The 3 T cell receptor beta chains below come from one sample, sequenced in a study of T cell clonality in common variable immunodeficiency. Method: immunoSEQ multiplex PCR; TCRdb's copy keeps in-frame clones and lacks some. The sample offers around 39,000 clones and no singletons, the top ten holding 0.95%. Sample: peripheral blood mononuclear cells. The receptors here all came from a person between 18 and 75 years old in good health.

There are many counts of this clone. The CDR3 region is CATSRDQGGYTF. The covered CDR3 bases are TGTGCCACCAGCAGAGATCAGGGGGGC. This rearrangement joins TRBV15 to TRBJ1-2; perhaps TRBD1 as D (6 bases). Read data end 3 residues before the CDR3 end; the end is taken from the germline J gene. CDR1 is LNHNV, CDR2 YYDKDF, per germline (reference sequence). The CDR3 is made up of 12 amino acids.

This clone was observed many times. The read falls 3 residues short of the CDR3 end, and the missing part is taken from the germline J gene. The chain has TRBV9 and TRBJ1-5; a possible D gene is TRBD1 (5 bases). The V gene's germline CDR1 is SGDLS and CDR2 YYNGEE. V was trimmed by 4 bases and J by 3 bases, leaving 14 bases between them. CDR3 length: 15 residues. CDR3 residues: CASSTQGGDNQPQHF. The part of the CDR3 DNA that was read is TGTGCCAGCAGCACCCAGGGAGGTGACAATCAGCCC.

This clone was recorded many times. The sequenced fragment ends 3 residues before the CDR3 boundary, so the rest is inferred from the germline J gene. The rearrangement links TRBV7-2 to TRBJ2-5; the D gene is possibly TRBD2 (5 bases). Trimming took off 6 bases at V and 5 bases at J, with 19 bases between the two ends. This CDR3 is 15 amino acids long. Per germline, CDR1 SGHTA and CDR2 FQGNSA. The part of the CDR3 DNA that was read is TGTGCCAGCAGGGGAGCGGTCCCCCTCGGGGAGACC. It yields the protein CASRGAVPLGET. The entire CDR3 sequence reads CASRGAVPLGETQYF.